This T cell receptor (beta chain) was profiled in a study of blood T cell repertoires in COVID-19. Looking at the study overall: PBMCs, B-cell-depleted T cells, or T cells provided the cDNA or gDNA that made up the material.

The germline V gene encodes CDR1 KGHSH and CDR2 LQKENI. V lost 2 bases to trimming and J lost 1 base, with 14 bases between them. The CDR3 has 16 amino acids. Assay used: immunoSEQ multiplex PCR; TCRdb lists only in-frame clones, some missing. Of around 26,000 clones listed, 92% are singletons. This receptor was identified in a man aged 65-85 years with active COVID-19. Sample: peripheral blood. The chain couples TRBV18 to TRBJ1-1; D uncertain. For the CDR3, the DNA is TGTGCCAGCTCACCAACGTTTGGCGCGGGGAACACTGAAGCTTTCTTT. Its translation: CASSPTFGAGNTEAFF. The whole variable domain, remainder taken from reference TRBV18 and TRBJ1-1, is NAGVMQNPRHLVRRRGQEARLRCSPMKGHSHVYWYRQLPEEGLKFMVYLQKENIIDESGMPKERFSAEFPKEGPSILRIQQVVRGDSAAYFCASSPTFGAGNTEAFFGQGTRLTVV.